The T cell receptor (beta chain) described here comes from a study of CD8 T cells in Susac syndrome. The germline CDR1 and CDR2 sequences are SGHRS and YFSETQ. This CDR3 has 14 amino acids. V was shortened by 2 bases and J by 0 bases, with 5 bases between the two germline ends. Random hexamers served to reverse transcribe roughly 0.45 to 1 ug RNA. In TCRdb, the immunoSEQ multiplex PCR reads were re-called with MiXCR into one record per CDR3 protein. The data contain a few hundred thousand distinct CDR3 sequences, roughly 96% of them singletons. The sequencing sample was made of CD4+ T cells from PBMCs. This sequence was found in a human donor with multiple sclerosis. The chain links TRBV5-1 to TRBJ2-2; the D is unclear. CDR3 protein: CASSFFPNTGELFF. The CDR3 DNA sequence: TGCGCCAGCAGCTTCTTCCCGAACACCGGGGAGCTGTTTTTT.